Presented here are 5 T cell receptor beta chains from one specimen sequenced in a study of blood T cell repertoires in COVID-19 (dated by TCRdb to the early 2020s). Libraries were built with the immunoSEQ multiplex PCR assay. TCRdb stores this immuneACCESS table with in-frame sequences only. Part of the clones is absent; in the studies checked, under half of the shortfall reflects unresolved V genes, and no reason is known for the rest. The sample table lists 30,000 to 40,000 clones, about 82% of them with a count of one. The ten largest clonotypes hold about 4.9% of the sample. Sample: peripheral blood. The receptor set was obtained from a man aged 50-60 years with active COVID-19.

This clone was counted once. This chain links TRBV6-5 with TRBJ1-2, with D maybe TRBD1 (5 bases). Germline assignment: CDR1 MNHEY and CDR2 SVGAGI. The CDR3 extends over 13 amino acids. The ends were cut back, 7 bases at V and 5 bases at J, with 14 bases in the middle. The CDR3 loop is CASNDGANYGYTF. CDR3 nucleotides: TGTGCCAGCAACGATGGGGCAAATTATGGCTACACCTTC.

This clone was seen only a few times. The J gene is TRBJ2-2, the V gene TRBV6-2 or TRBV6-3, with TRBD1 as a possible D gene (6 bases). CDR1 MNHEY and CDR2 SVGEGT come from the germline V gene. CDR3 length: 14 amino acids. Trimming took 6 bases from V and 2 from J, leaving 10 bases between them. The CDR3: CASSHRANTGELFF. CDR3 nucleotides: TGTGCCAGCAGCCACAGGGCCAACACCGGGGAGCTGTTTTTT.

This clone appeared a few times. This chain links TRBV12-3 or TRBV12-4 with TRBJ2-2, with a tentative D call TRBD1 (6 bases). The germline V and J ends were trimmed by 7 bases and 5 bases, with 11 bases remaining between them. This CDR3 is 13 amino acids long. As DNA, the CDR3 is TGTGCCAGCAACCAAGGGGGTACCGGGGAGCTGTTTTTT. Amino acid sequence: CASNQGGTGELFF.

The chain recombines TRBV5-4 with TRBJ2-1, with D perhaps matching TRBD2 (5 bases). Trimming stripped 0 bases from V and 4 bases from J, with 5 bases between. The CDR3 spans 13 residues. The germline gives CDR1 SGHNT, CDR2 YYREEE (reference sequence). Written as DNA, the CDR3 is TGTGCCAGCAGCTTGGGCGGGTACAATGAGCAGTTCTTC. The encoded protein is CASSLGGYNEQFF.

This clone was observed a handful of times. The V gene is TRBV9, the J gene TRBJ1-3; 8 nucleotides agree with TRBD1. Unmatched junction bases numbered 5, after V lost 0 bases and J lost 6 bases. This CDR3 is built from 15 residues. Germline CDR1 reads SGDLS; CDR2 reads YYNGEE. CDR3 sequence (DNA): TGTGCCAGCAGCGTAGGCACAGGGGGTGCAAACACCATATATTTT. It yields the protein CASSVGTGGANTIYF.